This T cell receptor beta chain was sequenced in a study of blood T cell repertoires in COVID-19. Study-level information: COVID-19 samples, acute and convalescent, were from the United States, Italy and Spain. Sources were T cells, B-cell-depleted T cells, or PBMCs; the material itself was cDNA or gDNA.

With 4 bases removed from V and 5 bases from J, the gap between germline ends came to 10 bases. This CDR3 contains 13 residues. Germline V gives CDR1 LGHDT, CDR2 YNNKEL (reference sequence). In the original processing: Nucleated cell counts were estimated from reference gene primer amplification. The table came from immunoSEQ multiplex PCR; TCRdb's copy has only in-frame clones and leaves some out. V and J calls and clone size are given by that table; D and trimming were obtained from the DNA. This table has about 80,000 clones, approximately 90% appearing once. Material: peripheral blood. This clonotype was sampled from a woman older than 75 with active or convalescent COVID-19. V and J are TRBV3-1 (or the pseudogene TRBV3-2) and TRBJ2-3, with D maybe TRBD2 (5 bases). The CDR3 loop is CASSPEGRDTQYF. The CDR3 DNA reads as TGTGCCAGCAGCCCCGAGGGCCGAGATACGCAGTATTTT.